The table lists the clone carrying this T cell receptor beta chain with many counts. CDR1 is SQVTM, CDR2 ANQGSEA, per germline. This CDR3 has 14 amino acids. With V trimmed by 4 bases and J by 1 base, 3 bases remained unmatched. TCRdb processed the RT-PCR reads anew with MiXCR; each CDR3 protein has one entry. The profile shows about 700,000 distinct CDR3 sequences, 12% to 15% of them singletons. Sequenced material: memory CD4+ T cells from blood. The TCR comes from a female donor in good health, serving as a healthy control. The rearrangement uses TRBV29-1 and TRBJ2-7; 11 nucleotides line up with TRBD1. The CDR3 nucleotides read TGCAGCGTTGGTGGGACAGGGGGATCCTACGAGCAGTACTTC. This encodes CSVGGTGGSYEQYF.